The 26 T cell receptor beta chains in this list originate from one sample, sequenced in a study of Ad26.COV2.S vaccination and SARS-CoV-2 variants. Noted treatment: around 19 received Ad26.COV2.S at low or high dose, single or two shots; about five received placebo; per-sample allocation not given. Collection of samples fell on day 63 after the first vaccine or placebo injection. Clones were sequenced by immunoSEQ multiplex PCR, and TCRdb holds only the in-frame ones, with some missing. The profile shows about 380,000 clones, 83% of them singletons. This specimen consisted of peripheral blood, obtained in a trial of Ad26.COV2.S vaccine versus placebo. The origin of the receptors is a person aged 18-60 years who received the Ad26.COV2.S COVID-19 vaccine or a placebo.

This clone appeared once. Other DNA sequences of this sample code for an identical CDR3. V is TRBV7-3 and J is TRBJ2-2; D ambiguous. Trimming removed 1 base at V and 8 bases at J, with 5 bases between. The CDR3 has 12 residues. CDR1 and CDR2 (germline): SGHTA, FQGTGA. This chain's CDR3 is CASSLNAGELFF. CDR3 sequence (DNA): TGTGCCAGCAGCTTAAACGCGGGGGAGCTGTTTTTT.

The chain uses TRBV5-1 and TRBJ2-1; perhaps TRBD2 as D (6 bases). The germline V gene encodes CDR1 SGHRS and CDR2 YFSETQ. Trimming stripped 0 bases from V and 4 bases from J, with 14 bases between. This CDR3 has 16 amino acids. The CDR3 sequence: CASSLVGGWGYNEQFF. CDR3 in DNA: TGCGCCAGCAGCTTGGTCGGGGGATGGGGGTACAATGAGCAGTTCTTC.

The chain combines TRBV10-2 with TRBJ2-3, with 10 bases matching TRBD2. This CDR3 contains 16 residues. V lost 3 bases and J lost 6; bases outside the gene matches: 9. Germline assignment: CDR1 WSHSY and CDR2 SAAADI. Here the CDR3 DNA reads TGCGCCAGCAGTGACTTTCTAGCGGGGGCATCCGATACGCAGTATTTT. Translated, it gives CASSDFLAGASDTQYF.

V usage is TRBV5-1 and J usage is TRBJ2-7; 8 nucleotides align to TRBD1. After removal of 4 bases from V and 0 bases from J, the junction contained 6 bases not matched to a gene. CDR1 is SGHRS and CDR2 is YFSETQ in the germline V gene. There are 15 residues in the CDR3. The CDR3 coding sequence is TGCGCCAGCAGCCGGCGGACAGGGATCTCCTACGAGCAGTACTTC. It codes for CASSRRTGISYEQYF. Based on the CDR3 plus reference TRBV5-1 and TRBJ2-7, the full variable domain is KAGVTQTPRYLIKTRGQQVTLSCSPISGHRSVSWYQQTPGQGLQFLFEYFSETQRNKGNFPGRFSGRQFSNSRSEMNVSTLELGDSALYLCASSRRTGISYEQYFGPGTRLTVT.

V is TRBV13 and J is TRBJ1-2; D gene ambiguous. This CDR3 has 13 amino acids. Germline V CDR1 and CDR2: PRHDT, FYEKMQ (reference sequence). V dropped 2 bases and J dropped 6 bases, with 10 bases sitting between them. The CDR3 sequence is CASSLLGYNGYTF. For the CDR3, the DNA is TGTGCCAGCAGCTTATTAGGATACAATGGCTACACCTTC.

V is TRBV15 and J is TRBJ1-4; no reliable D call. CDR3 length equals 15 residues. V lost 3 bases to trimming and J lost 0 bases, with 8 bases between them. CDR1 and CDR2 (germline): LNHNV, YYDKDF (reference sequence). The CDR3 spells CATSRGLATNEKLFF. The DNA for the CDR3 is TGTGCCACCAGCAGGGGTCTCGCAACTAATGAAAAACTGTTTTTT.

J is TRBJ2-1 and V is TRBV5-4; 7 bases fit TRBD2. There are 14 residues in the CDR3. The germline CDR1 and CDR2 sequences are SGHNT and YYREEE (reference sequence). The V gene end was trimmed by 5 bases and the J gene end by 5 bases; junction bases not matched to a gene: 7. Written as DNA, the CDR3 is TGTGCCAGCAGGCGTCTAGCGGTAGACAATGAGCAGTTCTTC. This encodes CASRRLAVDNEQFF.

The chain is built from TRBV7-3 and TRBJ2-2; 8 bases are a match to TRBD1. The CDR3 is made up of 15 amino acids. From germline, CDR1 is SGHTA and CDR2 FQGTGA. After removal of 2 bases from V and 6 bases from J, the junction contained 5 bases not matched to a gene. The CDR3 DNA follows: TGTGCCAGCAGCTTACAGGGGGCGATAGCCGGGGAGCTGTTTTTT. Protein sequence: CASSLQGAIAGELFF.

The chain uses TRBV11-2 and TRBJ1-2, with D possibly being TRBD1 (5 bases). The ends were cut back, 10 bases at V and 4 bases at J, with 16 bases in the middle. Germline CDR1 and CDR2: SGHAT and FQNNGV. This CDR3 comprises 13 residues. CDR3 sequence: CATSVGGGYGYTF. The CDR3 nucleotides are TGTGCCACCTCTGTGGGGGGGGGCTATGGCTACACCTTC.

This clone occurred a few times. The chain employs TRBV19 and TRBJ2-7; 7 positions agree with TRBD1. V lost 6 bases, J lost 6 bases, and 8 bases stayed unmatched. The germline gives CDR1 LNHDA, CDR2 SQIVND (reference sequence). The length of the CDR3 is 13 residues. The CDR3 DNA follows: TGTGCCAGTAGGGACAGGTCGTCGTCCGAGCAGTACTTC. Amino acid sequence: CASRDRSSSEQYF.

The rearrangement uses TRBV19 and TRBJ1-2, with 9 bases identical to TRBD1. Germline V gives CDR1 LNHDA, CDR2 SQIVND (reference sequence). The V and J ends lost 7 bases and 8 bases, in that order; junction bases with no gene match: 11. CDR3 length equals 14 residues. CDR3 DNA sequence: TGTGCCAGTATGGGCCCCGGACAGGGGCCCGGCTACACCTTC. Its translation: CASMGPGQGPGYTF.

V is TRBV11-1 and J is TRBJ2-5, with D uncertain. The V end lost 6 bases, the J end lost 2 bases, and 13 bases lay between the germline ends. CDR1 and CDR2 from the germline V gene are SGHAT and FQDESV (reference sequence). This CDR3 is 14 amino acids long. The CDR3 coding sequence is TGTGCCAGCAGACACCGTCGAGCTCAAGAGACCCAGTACTTC. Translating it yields CASRHRRAQETQYF.

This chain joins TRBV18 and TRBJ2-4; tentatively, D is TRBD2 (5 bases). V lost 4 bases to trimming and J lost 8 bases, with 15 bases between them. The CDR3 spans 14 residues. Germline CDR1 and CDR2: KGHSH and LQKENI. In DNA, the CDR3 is TGTGCCAGCTCACACGAATACCCCGGGGACATTCAGTACTTC. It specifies CASSHEYPGDIQYF.

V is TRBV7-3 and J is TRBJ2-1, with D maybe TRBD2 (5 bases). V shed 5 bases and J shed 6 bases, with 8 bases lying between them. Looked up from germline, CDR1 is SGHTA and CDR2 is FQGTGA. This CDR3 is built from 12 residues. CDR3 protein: CASSSGRNEQFF. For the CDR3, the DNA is TGTGCCAGCAGCAGCGGACGCAATGAGCAGTTCTTC.

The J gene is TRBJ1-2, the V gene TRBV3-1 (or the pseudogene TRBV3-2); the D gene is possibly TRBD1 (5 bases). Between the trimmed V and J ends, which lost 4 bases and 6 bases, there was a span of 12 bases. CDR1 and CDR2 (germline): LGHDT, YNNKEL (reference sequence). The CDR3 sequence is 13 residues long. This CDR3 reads CASSLNGGNGYTF. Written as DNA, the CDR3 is TGTGCCAGCAGCCTGAACGGGGGGAATGGCTACACCTTC.

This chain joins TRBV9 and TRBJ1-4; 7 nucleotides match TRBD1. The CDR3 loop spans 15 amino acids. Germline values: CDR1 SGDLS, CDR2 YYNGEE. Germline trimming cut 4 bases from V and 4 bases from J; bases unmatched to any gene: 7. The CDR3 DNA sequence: TGTGCCAGCAGCTGGAGAGGGACAGTTAATGAAAAACTGTTTTTT. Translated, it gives CASSWRGTVNEKLFF.

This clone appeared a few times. The CDR3 protein is CASSYVGTQHF. The CDR3 bases are TGTGCCAGCAGTTACGTGGGGACCCAGCATTTT. This sequence joins TRBV6-6 and TRBJ1-5; D call uncertain. Looked up from germline, CDR1 is MNHNY and CDR2 is SVGAGI (reference sequence). This CDR3 has 11 amino acids. Between the trimmed V and J ends, which lost 2 bases and 11 bases, there was a span of 7 bases.

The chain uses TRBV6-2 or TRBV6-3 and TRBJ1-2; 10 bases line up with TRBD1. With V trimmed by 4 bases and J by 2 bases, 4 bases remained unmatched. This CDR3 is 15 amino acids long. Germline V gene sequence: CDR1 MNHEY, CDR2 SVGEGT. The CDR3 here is CASSSTGGGNYGYTF. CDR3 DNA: TGTGCCAGCAGTTCGACAGGGGGCGGGAACTATGGCTACACCTTC.

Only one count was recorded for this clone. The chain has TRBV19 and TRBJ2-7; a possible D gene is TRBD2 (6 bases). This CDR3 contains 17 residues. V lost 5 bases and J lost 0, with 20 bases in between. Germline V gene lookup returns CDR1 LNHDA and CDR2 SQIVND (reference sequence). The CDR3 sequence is CASSPLGGAASSYEQYF. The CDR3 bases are TGTGCCAGTAGTCCCCTAGGAGGGGCGGCGAGCTCCTACGAGCAGTACTTC. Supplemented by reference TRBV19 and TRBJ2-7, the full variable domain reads DGGITQSPKYLFRKEGQNVTLSCEQNLNHDAMYWYRQDPGQGLRLIYYSQIVNDFQKGDIAEGYSVSREKKESFPLTVTSAQKNPTAFYLCASSPLGGAASSYEQYFGPGTRLTVT.

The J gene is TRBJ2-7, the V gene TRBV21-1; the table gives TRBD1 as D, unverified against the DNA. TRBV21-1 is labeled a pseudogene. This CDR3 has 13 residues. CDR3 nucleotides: TGTGCCAGCTCTGGACAGGGGACCTACGAGCAGTACTTC. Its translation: CASSGQGTYEQYF.

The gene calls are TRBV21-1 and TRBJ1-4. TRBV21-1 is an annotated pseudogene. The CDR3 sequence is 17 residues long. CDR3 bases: TGTGCCAGCAGCAAAGTGGAGAGACATGCAACTAATGAAAAACTGTTTTTT. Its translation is CASSKVERHATNEKLFF.

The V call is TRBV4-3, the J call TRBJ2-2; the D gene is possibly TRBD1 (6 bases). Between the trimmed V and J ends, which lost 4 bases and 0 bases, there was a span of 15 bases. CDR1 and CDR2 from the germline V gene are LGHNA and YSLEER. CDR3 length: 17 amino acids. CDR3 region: CASSRAPTGTNTGELFF. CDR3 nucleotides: TGCGCCAGCAGCCGGGCGCCCACAGGGACGAACACCGGGGAGCTGTTTTTT.

The CDR3: CASSPVIHRMNTEAFF. CDR3 DNA: TGTGCCAGCTCACCCGTAATTCACAGAATGAACACTGAAGCTTTCTTT. The rearrangement joins TRBV18 to TRBJ1-1; D gene uncertain. The germline V gene has CDR1 KGHSH and CDR2 LQKENI. The CDR3 sequence is 16 residues long. V was pared by 3 bases and J by 0 bases, with 14 bases between.

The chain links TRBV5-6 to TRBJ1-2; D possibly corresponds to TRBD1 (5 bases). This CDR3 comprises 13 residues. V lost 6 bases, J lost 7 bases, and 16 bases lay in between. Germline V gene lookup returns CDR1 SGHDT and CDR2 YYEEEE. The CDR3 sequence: CASTGGGLFGYTF. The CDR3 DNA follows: TGTGCCAGCACCGGTGGGGGGTTATTTGGCTACACCTTC.

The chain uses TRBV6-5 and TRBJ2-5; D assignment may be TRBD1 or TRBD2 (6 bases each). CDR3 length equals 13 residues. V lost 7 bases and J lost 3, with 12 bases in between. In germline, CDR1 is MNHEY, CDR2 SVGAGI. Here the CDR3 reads CASTRGLEETQYF. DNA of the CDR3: TGTGCCAGCACCCGGGGGCTGGAAGAGACCCAGTACTTC.

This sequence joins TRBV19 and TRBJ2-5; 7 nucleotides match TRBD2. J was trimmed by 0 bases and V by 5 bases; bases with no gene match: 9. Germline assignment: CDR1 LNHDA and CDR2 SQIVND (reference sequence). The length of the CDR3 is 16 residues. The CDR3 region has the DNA TGTGCCAGTAGTTCGACCGGGACTACATACCAAGAGACCCAGTACTTC. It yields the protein CASSSTGTTYQETQYF.